This T cell receptor (beta chain) was observed in a study of OX40 agonist ivuxolimab in advanced cancers. The study, taken as a whole, reports: Dosing at 0.1 to 3.0 mg/kg was accompanied by clonal expansion of CD4+ and CD8+ blood T cells by week 6.

TCRdb keeps only in-frame clones here, not all; method: immunoSEQ multiplex PCR. The table has over 70,000 clones, approximately 90% seen once. This CDR3 has 14 amino acids. In germline, CDR1 is MNHEY, CDR2 SVGAGI. V dropped 0 bases and J dropped 7; count of bases not matched to a gene: 3. Remarks on this clone: The antigen is not known.

Sequenced material: CD4+ or CD8+ T cells sorted from blood, taken in a trial of the OX40 agonist ivuxolimab. This TCR came from an adult with an advanced solid tumor such as melanoma, head and neck, liver or kidney cancer. The chain uses TRBV6-5 and TRBJ1-5; 7 positions agree with TRBD1. CDR3 coding DNA: TGTGCCAGCAGTTACTCGACAGGGAAACAGCCCCAGCATTTT. Its translation: CASSYSTGKQPQHF.